This TCR beta chain was sequenced in a study of vaccination effects on CD4 cells after COVID-19. Study as a whole: Each participant received a vaccine that was either BNT162b2 or mRNA-1273, given as two doses. Wells of some 1.9 million PBMC each were grown with around 10 IU/ml IL-2 and 9.5 to 10 ug/ml peptides. Points from the study as a whole: Late post-vaccination samples showed marked contraction of infection- and vaccine-induced clones.

CDR3 length equals 15 residues. Per germline, CDR1 MNHNY and CDR2 SVGAGI (reference sequence). V shed 6 bases, J shed 2 bases, and the junction held 5 bases outside the gene matches. Isolating CD4+ T cells followed around nine days of culture. Neither prior SARS-CoV-2 infection nor positive nucleocapsid antibodies were present in the vaccine recipients. Repertoires were generated with immunoSEQ multiplex PCR, while TCRdb's copy carries only in-frame clones and drops some. The sample holds more than 45,000 clones, about 74% seen once. For this clone: What it binds is not known.

The clonotype originates from a human donor who received a COVID-19 vaccine. The chain joins TRBV6-6 to TRBJ1-5, with 9 bases aligning to TRBD1. The source was CD4+ T cells from PBMCs cultured without peptide, collected before COVID-19 vaccination. CDR3 DNA: TGTGCCAGCAGATCCACAGGGGGCCGCAATCAGCCCCAGCATTTT. The encoded protein is CASRSTGGRNQPQHF.